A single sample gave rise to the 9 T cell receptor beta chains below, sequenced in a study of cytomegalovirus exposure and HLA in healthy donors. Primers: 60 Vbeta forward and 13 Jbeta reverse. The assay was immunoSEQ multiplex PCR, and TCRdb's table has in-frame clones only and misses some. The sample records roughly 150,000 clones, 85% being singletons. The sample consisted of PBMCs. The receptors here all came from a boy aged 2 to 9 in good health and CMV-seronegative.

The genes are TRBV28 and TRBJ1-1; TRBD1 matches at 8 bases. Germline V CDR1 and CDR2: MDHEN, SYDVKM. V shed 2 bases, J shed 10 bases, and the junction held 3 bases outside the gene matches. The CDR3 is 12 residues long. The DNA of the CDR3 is TGTGCCAGCAGTTTACAGGGGGCGGGAGCTTTCTTT. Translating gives CASSLQGAGAFF.

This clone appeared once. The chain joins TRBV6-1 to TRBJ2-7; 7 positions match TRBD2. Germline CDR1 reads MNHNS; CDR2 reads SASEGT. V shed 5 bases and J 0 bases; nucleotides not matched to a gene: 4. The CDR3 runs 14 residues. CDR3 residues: CASSWERDSYEQYF. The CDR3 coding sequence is TGTGCCAGCAGTTGGGAGCGGGACTCCTACGAGCAGTACTTC.

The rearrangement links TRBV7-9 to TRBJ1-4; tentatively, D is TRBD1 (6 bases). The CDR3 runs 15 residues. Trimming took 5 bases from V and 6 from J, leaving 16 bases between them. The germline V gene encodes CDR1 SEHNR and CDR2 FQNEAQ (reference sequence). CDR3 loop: CASSEDRSQDEKLFF. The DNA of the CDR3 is TGTGCCAGCAGCGAAGACAGGTCACAGGATGAAAAACTGTTTTTT.

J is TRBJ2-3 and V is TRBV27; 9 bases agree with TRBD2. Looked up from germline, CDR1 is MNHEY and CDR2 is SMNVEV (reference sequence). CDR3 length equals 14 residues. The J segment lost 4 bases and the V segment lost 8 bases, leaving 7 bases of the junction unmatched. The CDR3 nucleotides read TGTGCCAGCGGTAGCGGGGGCTTTTCAGATACGCAGTATTTT. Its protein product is CASGSGGFSDTQYF.

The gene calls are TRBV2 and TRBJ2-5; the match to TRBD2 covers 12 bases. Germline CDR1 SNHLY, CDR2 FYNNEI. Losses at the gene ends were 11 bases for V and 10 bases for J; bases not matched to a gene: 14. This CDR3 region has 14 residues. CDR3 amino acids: CASRLAGGAGDQYF. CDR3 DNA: TGTGCCTCCAGGCTAGCGGGGGGGGCGGGGGACCAGTACTTC.

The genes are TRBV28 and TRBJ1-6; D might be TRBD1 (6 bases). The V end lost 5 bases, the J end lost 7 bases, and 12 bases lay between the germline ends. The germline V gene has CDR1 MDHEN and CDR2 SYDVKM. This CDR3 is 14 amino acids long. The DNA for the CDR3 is TGTGCCAGCAGTCGGACAGAGGTAAATTCACCCCTCCACTTT. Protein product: CASSRTEVNSPLHF.

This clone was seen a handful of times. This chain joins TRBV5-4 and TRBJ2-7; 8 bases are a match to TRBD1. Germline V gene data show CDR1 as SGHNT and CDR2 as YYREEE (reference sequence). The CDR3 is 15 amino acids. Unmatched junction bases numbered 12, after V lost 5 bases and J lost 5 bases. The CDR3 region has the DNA TGTGCCAGCAGTTTGCCAGGACAGGGTGTCCACGAGCAGTACGTC. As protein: CASSLPGQGVHEQYV.

CDR3 nucleotide sequence: TGTGCCAGCAGCCCTTCTCGGGGTGCCCTTAACACCGGGGAGCTGTTTTTT. Encoded protein: CASSPSRGALNTGELFF. The chain has TRBV27 and TRBJ2-2; D possibly corresponds to TRBD2 (5 bases). This CDR3 has 17 amino acids. Trimming stripped 6 bases from V and 2 bases from J, with 19 bases between. Germline values: CDR1 MNHEY, CDR2 SMNVEV (reference sequence).

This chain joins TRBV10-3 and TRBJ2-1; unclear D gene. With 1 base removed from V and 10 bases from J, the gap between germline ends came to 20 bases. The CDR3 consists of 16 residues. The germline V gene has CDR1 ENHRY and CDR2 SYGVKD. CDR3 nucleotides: TGTGCCATCAGTGAGTGGGTAGGCTCGGCCACCAGGGAGCAGTTCTTC. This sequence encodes CAISEWVGSATREQFF.